Listed here are 19 T cell receptor beta chains from one sample, sequenced in a study of CXCR3-negative and CXCR3-positive naive CD8 T cells. Antigens of these TCRs are unknown. Overall study results and limits: CXCR3-positive naive cells had more hydrophobic TRB CDR3s than CXCR3-negative naive cells.

5' RACE with UMI labels generated the TRB cDNA libraries. TCRdb reanalyzed the 5' RACE reads, giving one entry per CDR3 protein sequence and no DNA. The sample includes 150,000 to 180,000 distinct CDR3 sequences. Sequencing used naive CXCR3+ CD8+ T cells from blood. The subset here: CD45RO-CCR7+CD27+CD95- naive CD8+ T cells expressing CXCR3 (TNR3+). These receptors were collected from a human donor in good health. Some clones in this sample may be carry-over from other donors' samples.

The chain uses TRBV23-1 and TRBJ2-2; without DNA, the TCRdb call of TRBD2 cannot be checked. TRBV23-1 is treated as an ORF (open reading frame) with a function not yet certain. CDR3 length: 17 amino acids. CDR3 in amino acids: CASSLPCGGGPPRELFF.

V usage is TRBV7-2 and J usage is TRBJ2-1; the TCRdb D gene call, TRBD2, has no DNA to confirm it. This CDR3 region has 15 residues. The germline V gene encodes CDR1 SGHTA and CDR2 FQGNSA. Here the CDR3 reads CASSPLVVSYNEQFF.

The chain couples TRBV15 to TRBJ2-2. Germline V CDR1 and CDR2: LNHNV, YYDKDF (reference sequence). CDR3 size: 14 residues. The CDR3 is CATSRVADTGELFF.

The chain combines TRBV13 with TRBJ1-3; there is no DNA to check the TCRdb D call of TRBD1. This CDR3 contains 16 residues. Germline CDR1 reads PRHDT; CDR2 reads FYEKMQ (reference sequence). This chain's CDR3 is CASSLVWTGAGNTIYF.

The rearrangement joins TRBV7-2 to TRBJ2-7; as DNA is missing, the TRBD2 call by TCRdb cannot be tested. This CDR3 is built from 15 residues. Germline lookup yields CDR1 SGHTA and CDR2 FQGNSA. This CDR3 is CASSLPGGGAHEQYF.

The chain joins TRBV19 to TRBJ2-1. The CDR3 is made up of 16 amino acids. Germline CDR1 and CDR2: LNHDA and SQIVND (reference sequence). CDR3 amino acids: CASSMGFRSSYNEQFF.

This sequence joins TRBV28 and TRBJ2-7; the TCRdb D gene call, TRBD1, has no DNA to confirm it. Germline-derived CDR1 and CDR2 are MDHEN and SYDVKM. The CDR3 is 16 residues long. CDR3: CASSLGTVVYSYEQYF.

The rearrangement joins TRBV5-5 to TRBJ2-7. The CDR3 consists of 16 residues. Germline V gene data show CDR1 as SGHKS and CDR2 as YYEKEE (reference sequence). CDR3 sequence reads: CASSLVGRIEPYEQYF. The variable domain in full, with the rest retrieved from reference TRBV5-5 and TRBJ2-7, is DAGVTQSPTHLIKTRGQQVTLRCSPISGHKSVSWYQQVLGQGPQFIFQYYEKEERGRGNFPDRFSARQFPNYSSELNVNALLLGDSALYLCASSLVGRIEPYEQYFGPGTRLTVT.

The chain's CDR3 is CASSGDSGAYEQYF. The chain recombines TRBV5-1 with TRBJ2-7; TCRdb's D gene call, TRBD1, goes unchecked for lack of DNA. This CDR3 has 14 residues. Germline lookup yields CDR1 SGHRS and CDR2 YFSETQ.

The chain recombines TRBV29-1 with TRBJ2-1; TCRdb outputs TRBD2, but without DNA this stays unchecked. This CDR3 spans 18 amino acids. Germline V CDR1 and CDR2: SQVTM, ANQGSEA. The CDR3 spells CSVSGLAGGLGIYNEQFF.

The genes are TRBV7-6 and TRBJ2-1; lacking DNA, the TRBD1 call made by TCRdb goes unchecked. The V gene's germline CDR1 is SGHVS and CDR2 FNYEAQ. The CDR3 runs 18 residues. This CDR3 reads CASSQASIGGQYYNEQFF.

The rearrangement uses TRBV6-6 and TRBJ2-1; there is no DNA to check the TCRdb D call of TRBD1. The CDR3 runs 12 residues. The germline V gene has CDR1 MNHNY and CDR2 SVGAGI (reference sequence). The CDR3 spells CASGQGYDEQFF.

The V and J genes are TRBV7-2 and TRBJ1-5; TCRdb gives TRBD1 as the D gene, but with no DNA this cannot be confirmed. The germline V gene has CDR1 SGHTA and CDR2 FQGNSA. CDR3 size: 15 residues. The CDR3 region is CASSLNPGASQPQHF.

The chain joins TRBV5-1 to TRBJ2-7; TCRdb reports TRBD1, a call that lacks DNA to check it against. The CDR3 consists of 15 residues. Germline CDR1 is SGHRS and CDR2 is YFSETQ. CDR3 sequence: CASSYRQGIGYEQYF.

This CDR3 reads CASSLAGHSYGYTF. This rearrangement joins TRBV7-9 to TRBJ1-2; TCRdb's D call of TRBD1 is untestable without DNA. This CDR3 is built from 14 residues. The germline V gene has CDR1 SEHNR and CDR2 FQNEAQ (reference sequence).

V is TRBV5-1 and J is TRBJ2-2; the TCRdb call, TRBD2, lacks DNA for checking. The CDR3 runs 18 residues. Per germline, CDR1 SGHRS and CDR2 YFSETQ. The CDR3 sequence: CASSSYLTSGALTGELFF.

The rearrangement joins TRBV5-5 to TRBJ2-3; the D call from TCRdb, TRBD2, cannot be confirmed without DNA. Germline CDR1 is SGHKS and CDR2 is YYEKEE (reference sequence). This CDR3 is built from 21 residues. The chain's CDR3 is CASSPRPTRAGGASSTDTQYF. Looking up the rest from reference TRBV5-5 and TRBJ2-3 gives the full variable domain: DAGVTQSPTHLIKTRGQQVTLRCSPISGHKSVSWYQQVLGQGPQFIFQYYEKEERGRGNFPDRFSARQFPNYSSELNVNALLLGDSALYLCASSPRPTRAGGASSTDTQYFGPGTRLTVL.

This chain connects TRBV24-1 to TRBJ2-2; lacking DNA, the TRBD2 call made by TCRdb goes unchecked. Per the germline V gene, CDR1 is KGHDR and CDR2 is SFDVKD. The CDR3 extends over 12 amino acids. CDR3 loop: CATSGGTGELFF.

V is TRBV10-3 and J is TRBJ1-1; TCRdb's D call of TRBD1 is untestable without DNA. CDR3 length equals 14 residues. Germline lookup yields CDR1 ENHRY and CDR2 SYGVKD. The CDR3 spells CAISESNGGTEAFF.